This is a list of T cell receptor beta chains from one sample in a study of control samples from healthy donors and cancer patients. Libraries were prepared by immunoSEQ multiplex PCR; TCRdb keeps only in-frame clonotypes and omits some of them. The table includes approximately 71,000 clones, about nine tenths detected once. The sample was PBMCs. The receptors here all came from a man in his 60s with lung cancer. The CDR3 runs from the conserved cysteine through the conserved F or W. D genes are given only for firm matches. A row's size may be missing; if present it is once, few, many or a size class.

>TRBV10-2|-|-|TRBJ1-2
TGCGCCAGCAGTGCAGGGTTCGGCTACACCTTC
CASSAGFGYTF
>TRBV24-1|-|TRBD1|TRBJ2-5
TGTGCCACCAGTGATCCGGGACAGGCGTCCCTGTTCCAAGAGACCCAGTACTTC
CATSDPGQASLFQETQYF
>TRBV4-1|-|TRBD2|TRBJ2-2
TGCGCCAGCAGCCGGCTAGCGGGGGTGAACACCGGGGAGCTGTTTTTT
CASSRLAGVNTGELFF
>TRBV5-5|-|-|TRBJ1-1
TGTGCCAGCAGCTTAACGGGACTCGAGAACACTGAAGCTTTCTTT
CASSLTGLENTEAFF
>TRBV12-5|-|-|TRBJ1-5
TGTGCTAGTGTTTACACCCCGGACGGCAGCAATTTCAATCAGCCCCAGCATTTT
CASVYTPDGSNFNQPQHF
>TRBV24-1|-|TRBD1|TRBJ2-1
TGTGCCACCAGTGGTAAACAGGGGGGCAGCTACAATGAGCAGTTCTTC
CATSGKQGGSYNEQFF
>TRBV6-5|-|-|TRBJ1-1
TGTGCCAGCAGTATGCTGGGGGTGGCGAACACTGAAGCTTTCTTT
CASSMLGVANTEAFF
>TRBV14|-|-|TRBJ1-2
TGTGCCAGCAGCCAAGATCCGGAAGTTGGCTACACCTTC
CASSQDPEVGYTF
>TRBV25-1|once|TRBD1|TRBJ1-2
TGTGCCAGCTACGAAGACAGGGGGCGTATCTATGGCTACACCTTC
CASYEDRGRIYGYTF
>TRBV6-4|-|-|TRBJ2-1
TGTGCCAGCAGTGTGGGACCCGAGGTCGATGAGCAGTTCTTC
CASSVGPEVDEQFF
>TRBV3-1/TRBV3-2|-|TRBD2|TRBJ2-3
TGTGCCAGCAGCCAGAAAGCGGGGGGGCCAACAGATACGCAGTATTTT
CASSQKAGGPTDTQYF
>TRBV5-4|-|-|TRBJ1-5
TGTGCCAGCAGCCCCGACAGTAGCAATCAGCCCCAGCATTTT
CASSPDSSNQPQHF
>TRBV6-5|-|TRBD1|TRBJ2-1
TGTGCCAGCAGTTGGACAGGTGAGCAGTTCTTC
CASSWTGEQFF
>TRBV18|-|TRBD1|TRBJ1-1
TGTGCCAGCTCACGGGACAGGGGGCAGTCTGAAGCTTTCTTT
CASSRDRGQSEAFF
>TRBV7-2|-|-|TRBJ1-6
TGTGCCAGCAGCTTTAGCGGGACTGCCGCTCCCCTCCACTTT
CASSFSGTAAPLHF
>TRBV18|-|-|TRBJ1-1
TGTGCCAGCTCACCGGGACCCCTTGGGGCGAACACTGAAGCTTTCTTT
CASSPGPLGANTEAFF
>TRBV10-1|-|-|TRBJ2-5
TGCGCCAGCAGTGAAGGGGGACCGCAAGAGACCCAGTACTTC
CASSEGGPQETQYF
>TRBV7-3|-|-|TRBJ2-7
TGTGCCAGCAGCACCGGACCTTCCCCAGCCTACGAGCAGTACTTC
CASSTGPSPAYEQYF
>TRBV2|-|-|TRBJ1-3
TGTGCCAGCACCCTACACCAGAGCTCTGGAAACACCATATATTTT
CASTLHQSSGNTIYF
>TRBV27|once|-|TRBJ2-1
TGTGCCAGCAGTTTCCGTAACAATGAGCAGTTCTTC
CASSFRNNEQFF
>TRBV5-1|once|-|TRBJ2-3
TGCGCCAGCAGCTTGGTTGGAGGATACACAGATACGCAGTATTTT
CASSLVGGYTDTQYF
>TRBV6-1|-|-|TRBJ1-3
TGTGCCAGCAGTGAAGAAGCGCCGTCCTCTGGAAACACCATATATTTT
CASSEEAPSSGNTIYF
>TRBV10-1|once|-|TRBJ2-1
TGCGCCAGCAGTTACTGGCAGGGTGAGGGTTATAGTGAGCAGTTCTTC
CASSYWQGEGYSEQFF
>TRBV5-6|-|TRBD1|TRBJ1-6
TGTGCCAGCAGCTTGGAAACAGGGGGGGATTCACCCCTCCACTTT
CASSLETGGDSPLHF
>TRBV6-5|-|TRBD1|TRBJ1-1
TGTGCCAGCAGTTACTCCCCCACAGGGGGCACTGAAGCTTTCTTT
CASSYSPTGGTEAFF
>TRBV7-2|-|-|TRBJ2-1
TGTGCCAGCAGCTCCGGTAGTGTGAATGAGCAGTTCTTC
CASSSGSVNEQFF
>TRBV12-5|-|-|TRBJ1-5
TGTGCTAGTGGTTTGATTGAGGACGGTAATCTTTTTAGCAATCAGCCCCAGCATTTT
CASGLIEDGNLFSNQPQHF
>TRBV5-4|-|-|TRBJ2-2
TGTGCCAGCAGCACGGAACCGACAGAGAACACCGGGGAGCTGTTTTTT
CASSTEPTENTGELFF
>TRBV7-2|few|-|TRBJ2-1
TGTGCCAGCAGCTTAGCGGGGGGTTACAATGAGCAGTTCTTC
CASSLAGGYNEQFF
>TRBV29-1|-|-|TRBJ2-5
TGCAGCATGGGGAAGACAGAAGAGACCCAGTACTTC
CSMGKTEETQYF